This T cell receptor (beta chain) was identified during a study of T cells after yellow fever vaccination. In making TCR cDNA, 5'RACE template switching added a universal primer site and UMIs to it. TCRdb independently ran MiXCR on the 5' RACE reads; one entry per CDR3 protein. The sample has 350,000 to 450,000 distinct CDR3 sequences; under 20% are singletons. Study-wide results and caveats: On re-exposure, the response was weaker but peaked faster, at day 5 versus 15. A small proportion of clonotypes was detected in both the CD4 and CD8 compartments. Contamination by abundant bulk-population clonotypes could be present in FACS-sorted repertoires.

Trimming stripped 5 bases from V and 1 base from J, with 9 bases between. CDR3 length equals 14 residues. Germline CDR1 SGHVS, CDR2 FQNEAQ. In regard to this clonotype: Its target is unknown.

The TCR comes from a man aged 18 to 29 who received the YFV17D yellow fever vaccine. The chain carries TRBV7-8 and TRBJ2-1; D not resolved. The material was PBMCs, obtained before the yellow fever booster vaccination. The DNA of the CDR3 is TGTGCCAGCAGCCCACTGACATCCTACAATGAGCAGTTCTTC. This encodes CASSPLTSYNEQFF. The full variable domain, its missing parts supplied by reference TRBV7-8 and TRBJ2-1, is GAGVSQSPRYKVAKRGQDVALRCDPISGHVSLFWYQQALGQGPEFLTYFQNEAQLDKSGLPSDRFFAERPEGSVSTLKIQRTQQEDSAVYLCASSPLTSYNEQFFGPGTRLTVL.